This T cell receptor beta chain was recovered during a study of T cells expressing NK-cell markers. Study-wide context: Each TCR beta repertoire originated in sorted T cells that were CD3+CD56+NKG2C+, CD3+CD56+NKG2C- or CD3+CD56-NKG2C+. Seven of the eight sequenced donors were classified as HCMV-seropositive, and one was classified as seronegative.

This CDR3 region has 15 residues. Germline V gene sequence: CDR1 SNHLY, CDR2 FYNNEI. On this clonotype itself: Its antigen remains unknown.

The study, taken as a whole, reports: Once again these clonotypes came out on top in the CD3+CD56-NKG2C+ fraction of several donors. CD8+ T cells in over 5 donors included dominant NKG2C+ clonotypes at about 1.0-7.0%.

TCRdb reprocessed the 5' RACE reads and reports one entry per CDR3 protein, with no DNA. The table lists about 150,000 distinct CDR3 sequences, with 20% to 25% in the top ten. The chain combines TRBV2 with TRBJ2-7; the D call from TCRdb, TRBD1, cannot be confirmed without DNA. The sequence came from a man aged 18-75 years in good health. Specimen: blood T cells: a sorted CD56 or NKG2C T cell subset, CD4+ or CD8+ T cells, or bulk PBMC T cells (not recorded which). CDR3 loop: CATLANTGQAAEQYF.